A single TCR beta chain is shown here with its context. Its antigen is not yet known. Per-base quality was not reported, and no clone a single base away is much larger than it. The entry originates in a study of blood T cell repertoires in COVID-19 (dated by TCRdb to the early 2020s). With regard to the full study: Collaborator samples came from the United States, Italy and Spain and covered acute and convalescent phases of COVID-19. The prospective study material was composed of cDNA or gDNA derived from T cells, B-cell-depleted T cells, or PBMCs. Deeply sampled blood TCRbeta repertoires from subjects exposed to, actively infected with, or recovered from COVID-19 were included in the dataset. The repertoires were made available in a free public database intended to serve as a resource for research on the immune response to SARS-CoV-2. The samples were drawn from the first 160 participants of the ongoing ImmuneRACE study and from under 1,500 subjects provided by 6 global collaborators. Sample metadata almost always included a de-identified subject ID, COVID-19 status, age in years and sex. Where HLA class I and class II types were available, the types were taken from metadata supplied by the sample provider, not from assay-based typing. What the study reported, not specific to this receptor: Clinical and demographic metadata were provided uncurated, with the amount varying by source and participant.

From the cysteine through the phenylalanine, the CDR3 covers 13 amino acids. The kept DNA is CDR3 alone, 39 bases in frame from the first base. Trimming costs V 1 base and J 8 bases, and their ends lie 11 bases apart. TCRbeta CDR3 regions were amplified from genomic DNA by means of the immunoSEQ Assay, a bias-controlled multiplex PCR. Processing in the source paper ran as follows. Within the assay, amplification of reference gene primers was used to estimate how many nucleated cells each sample contained. To quantify the absolute abundance of each unique TCRbeta CDR3 rearrangement, sequence reads were collapsed and filtered. For each sample, productive Simpson clonality was calculated as the square root of Simpson's diversity index across productive rearrangements. The immuneACCESS repertoire file appears here via TCRdb, limited to in-frame rearrangements. These files lack a portion of the clones; in checked studies, under half of the deficit traces to unresolved V genes, and the cause of the others is not known. The V and J calls and clone size come from that table; D and trimming were worked out from the DNA. Within this sample are roughly 180,000 clones, with around 85% of them counted one time only. The top ten constitute under 9.5% of the sample.

Each collaborating institution followed its own protocols to collect whole blood in K2EDTA tubes. For TCRbeta analysis, collaborators shipped samples in one of three forms: frozen whole blood, isolated PBMCs, or DNA extracted from either of those sample types. The sequence is built from TRBV12-3 or TRBV12-4 and TRBJ1-1, with no reliable assignment of the D segment. Sequenced: peripheral blood. The source is a woman in her fifties or sixties with acute or convalescent COVID-19. The sequenced DNA is TGTGCCAGCAGTTTAGTTGAGGAACAAGAAGCTTTCTTT. Its amino acids are CASSLVEEQEAFF.